One T cell receptor beta chain is described in this entry. Assay: immunoSEQ multiplex PCR; the TCRdb copy retains only in-frame clones and omits some. The sample consists of around 300,000 clones, around nine tenths of them appearing once. Trimming at V came to 6 bases and at J to 1 base, leaving 8 bases not matched to a gene. Germline V lookup: CDR1 MNHEY, CDR2 SMNVEV (reference sequence). The CDR3 runs 17 residues. This sample is part of a study of blood T cell repertoires in COVID-19. At the level of the study: Both acute and convalescent COVID-19 samples were obtained from the United States, Italy and Spain.

The material sequenced was peripheral blood. The rearrangement links TRBV27 to TRBJ1-5; TRBD1 agrees at 11 bases. The source is a woman aged 40 to 50 who had recovered from COVID-19. The CDR3 region is CASRPGTGGVSNQPQHF. CDR3 coding DNA: TGTGCCAGCAGACCGGGGACAGGGGGTGTAAGCAATCAGCCCCAGCATTTT.